This note documents a single TCR beta chain sequence. The antigen remains unidentified. Some clones are missing from TCRdb's copy, which holds only in-frame ones; the method was immunoSEQ multiplex PCR. In the table there are 57,000 or so clones, around 81% of which are singletons. The data derive from a study of T cell responses to AZD1222 COVID-19 vaccine. Germline V CDR1 and CDR2: MNHEY, SMNVEV (reference sequence). This CDR3 is 16 amino acids long. V was trimmed by 1 base and J by 3 bases, leaving 16 bases between them. Study observations and caveats: Donors in the cohort were predominantly white British and more often female, and clonal diversity was possibly underestimated. Reportedly, close to half of spike-specific TCRs are directed against unmutated variant regions.

Analysis merged second doses at about 4 or about 12 weeks. The sequence was obtained from an adult who received the AZD1222 COVID-19 vaccine. The sample was peripheral blood, taken 28 days after the second AZD1222 dose. This chain connects TRBV27 to TRBJ2-7; weak D call: TRBD2 (5 bases). CDR3 in DNA: TGTGCCAGCAGTTTATTCCTTGGCGGGTTACGCTACGAGCAGTACTTC. Protein product: CASSLFLGGLRYEQYF.